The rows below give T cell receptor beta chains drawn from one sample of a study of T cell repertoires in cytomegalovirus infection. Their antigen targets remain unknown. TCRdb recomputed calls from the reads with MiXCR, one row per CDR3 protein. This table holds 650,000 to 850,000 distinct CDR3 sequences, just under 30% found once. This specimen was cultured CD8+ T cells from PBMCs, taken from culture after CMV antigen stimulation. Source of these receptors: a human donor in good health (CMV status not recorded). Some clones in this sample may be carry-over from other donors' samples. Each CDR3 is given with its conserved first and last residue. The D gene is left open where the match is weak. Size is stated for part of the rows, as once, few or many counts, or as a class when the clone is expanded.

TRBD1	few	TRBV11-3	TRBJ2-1	TGTGCCAGCAGCGGCGAGACAGGGAAAAATGAGCAGTTCTTC	CASSGETGKNEQFF
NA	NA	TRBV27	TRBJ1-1	TGTGCCAGCAGTTTATATGGGGTGAGGGGCACTGAAGCTTTCTTT	CASSLYGVRGTEAFF
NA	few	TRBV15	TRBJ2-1	TGTGCCACCAAATGGGGCCGAGGGGGGGGGGCCTTAGCTGAGCAGTTCTTC	CATKWGRGGGALAEQFF
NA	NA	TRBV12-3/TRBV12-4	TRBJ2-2	TGTGCCAGCAGTTTTGTTAGGACAGAGAGAGACGCGAACACCGGGGAGCTGTTTTTT	CASSFVRTERDANTGELFF
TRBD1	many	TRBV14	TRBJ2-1	TGTGCCAGCAGCCATGACCGGGACAGGGTTTACAATGAGCAGTTCTTC	CASSHDRDRVYNEQFF
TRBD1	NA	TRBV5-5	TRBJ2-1	TGTGCCAGCAGCTTGGGACAGGGGAGCAAGCCAGGCAATGAGCAGTTCTTC	CASSLGQGSKPGNEQFF
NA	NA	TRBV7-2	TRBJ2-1	TGTGCCAGCAGCTTGAGCCCATCGGGGAATGAGCAGTTCTTC	CASSLSPSGNEQFF
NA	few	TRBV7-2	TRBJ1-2	TGTGCCAGCAGCCCGTTGGGGGTATCTCTCTATGGCTACACCTTC	CASSPLGVSLYGYTF
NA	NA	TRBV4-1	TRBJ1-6	TGCGCCAGCAGCCAGGGGCAGGCCTATAATTCACCCCTCCACTTT	CASSQGQAYNSPLHF
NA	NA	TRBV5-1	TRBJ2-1	TGCGCCAGCAGCTTGGACAGTAGACCCTACAATGAGCAGTTCTTC	CASSLDSRPYNEQFF
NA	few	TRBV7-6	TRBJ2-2	TGTGCCACGAAAGGCGGGGGCCACACCGGGGAGCTGTTTTTT	CATKGGGHTGELFF
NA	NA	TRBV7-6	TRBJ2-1	TGTGCTAGCAGCGTCGGGACCCACAATGAGCAGTTCTTC	CASSVGTHNEQFF
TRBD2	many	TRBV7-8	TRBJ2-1	TGTGCCAGCAGCTTAGAGACTAGCGGGGGGGCGGACAATGAGCAGTTCTTC	CASSLETSGGADNEQFF
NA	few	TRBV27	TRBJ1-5	TGTGCCAGCAGTCCCTCTGTAGCGCAGCCCCAGCATTTT	CASSPSVAQPQHF
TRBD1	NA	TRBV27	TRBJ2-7	TGTGCCAGCAGTTCACCGGGACAGGGAGGCGAGCAGTACTTC	CASSSPGQGGEQYF
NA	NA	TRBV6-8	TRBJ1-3	TGTGCCAGCAGTTACTCGACTCTACTCTCTGGAAACACCATATATTTT	CASSYSTLLSGNTIYF
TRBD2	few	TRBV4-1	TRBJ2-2	TGCGCCAGCAGCCAAGTGGAGCGGGGGGCCACCGGGGAGCTGTTTTTT	CASSQVERGATGELFF
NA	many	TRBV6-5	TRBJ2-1	TGTGCCAGCAGTTACTTGACGGGGCAGGGAGACAATGAGCAGTTCTTC	CASSYLTGQGDNEQFF
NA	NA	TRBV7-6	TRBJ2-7	TGTGCCAGCAGCTCGGGGGCCCTTTACTACGAGCAGTACTTC	CASSSGALYYEQYF
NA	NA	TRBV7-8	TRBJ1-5	TGTGCCAGCAGCTTAAGTAACAGACTCAATCAGCCCCAGCATTTT	CASSLSNRLNQPQHF
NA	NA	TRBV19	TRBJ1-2	TGTGCCAGTACACGAGGCATCTATGGCTACACCTTC	CASTRGIYGYTF
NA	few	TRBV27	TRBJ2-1	TGTGCCAGCAATCTTGGGGGTTACCTAGGGAATGAGCAGTTCTTC	CASNLGGYLGNEQFF
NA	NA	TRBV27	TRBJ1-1	TGTGCCAGCACCAAGGGGGGGAGGAACACTGAAGCTTTCTTT	CASTKGGRNTEAFF
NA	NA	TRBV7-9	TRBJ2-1	TGTGCCAGCAGCTTAGCGGGGTGGAAAGGGAGCGGTGAGCAGTTCTTC	CASSLAGWKGSGEQFF
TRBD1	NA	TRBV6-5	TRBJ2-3	TGTGCCAGCAGTTACTCGGGGCAGGGGGCAGATACGCAGTATTTT	CASSYSGQGADTQYF
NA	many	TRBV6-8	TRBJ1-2	TGTGCCAGCAGTTACCCCCAAACCCAAAACCAGGGTTATCCCTATGGCTACACCTTC	CASSYPQTQNQGYPYGYTF
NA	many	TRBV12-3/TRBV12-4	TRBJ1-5	TGTGCCAGCAGTTTAAATCGGGTAGAGCCCCAGCATTTT	CASSLNRVEPQHF
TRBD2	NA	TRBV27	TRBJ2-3	TGTGCCAGCAGTCCCCATGCGGGGGGGCCGGGGGATACGCAGTATTTT	CASSPHAGGPGDTQYF
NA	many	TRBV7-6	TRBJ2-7	TGTGCCAGCAGCTTATCACGGGGGAGGTTCTACGAGCAGTACTTC	CASSLSRGRFYEQYF
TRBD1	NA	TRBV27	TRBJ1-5	TGTGCCAGCAGTTTCCTTCGACAGGGGGCAGCTGGGCAGCCCCAGCATTTT	CASSFLRQGAAGQPQHF
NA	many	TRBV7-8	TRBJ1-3	TGTGCCAGCAGCTTAGCTGGCAGGGCGGACACCATATATTTT	CASSLAGRADTIYF
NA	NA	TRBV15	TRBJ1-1	TGTGCCACCAGCAGCCGGACATTCCGAAACACTGAAGCTTTCTTT	CATSSRTFRNTEAFF
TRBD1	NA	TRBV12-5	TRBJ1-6	TGTGCTAGTGGTTTTGGGACAGCCGATCGAGAAGAAAATTCACGCCTCCACTTT	CASGFGTADREENSRLHF
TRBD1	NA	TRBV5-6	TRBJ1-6	TGTGCCAGCAGCCCCGGGACAGGACCACCCCTCCACTTT	CASSPGTGPPLHF
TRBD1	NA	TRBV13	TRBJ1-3	TGTGCCAGCAGCGTAGACAGGGGGCTGGTAGAAAACACCATATATTTT	CASSVDRGLVENTIYF